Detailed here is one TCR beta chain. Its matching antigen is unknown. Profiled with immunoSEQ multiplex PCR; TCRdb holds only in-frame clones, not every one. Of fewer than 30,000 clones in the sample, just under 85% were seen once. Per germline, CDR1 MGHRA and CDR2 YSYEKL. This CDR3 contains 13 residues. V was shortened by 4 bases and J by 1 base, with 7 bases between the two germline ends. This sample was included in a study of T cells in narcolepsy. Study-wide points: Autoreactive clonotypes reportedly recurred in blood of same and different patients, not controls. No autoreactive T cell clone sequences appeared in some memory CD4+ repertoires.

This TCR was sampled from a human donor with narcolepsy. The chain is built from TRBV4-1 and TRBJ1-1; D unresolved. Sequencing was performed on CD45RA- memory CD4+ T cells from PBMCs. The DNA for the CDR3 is TGCGCCAGCAGCCGCCTCGGGAACACTGAAGCTTTCTTT. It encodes CASSRLGNTEAFF.